The clone carrying this TCR beta chain came up many times. Germline assignment: CDR1 KGHSH and CDR2 LQKENI. Trimming cost V 2 bases and J 8 bases; bases outside gene matches: 9. The CDR3 length is 16 residues. Time point specified: newly diagnosed GD, antithyroid drugs for less than 3 months. The authors made the TCR library using RNA they extracted from PBMCs. This specimen belongs to a study of regulatory T cells in long-lasting Graves disease. According to the study, TCR beta libraries were built with iRepertoire HTBI primers and CDR3-region Arm-PCR. TCRdb re-called the multiplex PCR reads through MiXCR, storing one row per CDR3 protein. The table shows 500,000 or so distinct CDR3 sequences, with around 16% occurring only once. This sample was shared with a second study, whose subject was T cells in Graves' hyperthyroidism and ophthalmopathy. From that paper: Hyperthyroidism of Graves' type that showed no ophthalmopathy progression within 18 months was stable.

V and J are TRBV18 and TRBJ1-4, with TRBD1 matching 9 bases. The sequence was obtained from a woman aged 35-60 years with Graves disease. This specimen consisted of peripheral blood mononuclear cells (PBMCs), obtained at new diagnosis, from a patient treated with antithyroid drugs. The CDR3 sequence is CASSPSTGTGGEKLFF. The CDR3, as DNA: TGTGCCAGCTCACCATCAACGGGTACAGGGGGCGAAAAACTGTTTTTT. The full variable domain, its missing parts supplied by reference TRBV18 and TRBJ1-4, is NAGVMQNPRHLVRRRGQEARLRCSPMKGHSHVYWYRQLPEEGLKFMVYLQKENIIDESGMPKERFSAEFPKEGPSILRIQQVVRGDSAAYFCASSPSTGTGGEKLFFGSGTQLSVL.